A selection of T cell receptor beta chains follows, all from one sample in a study of blood T cell repertoires in COVID-19. Sequencing used immunoSEQ multiplex PCR; TCRdb keeps in-frame clones, though not all of them. The table lists approximately 190,000 clones, around 84% of them singletons. Specimen: peripheral blood. The source of these receptors is a man in his thirties or forties with active or convalescent COVID-19. CDR3s include the opening cysteine and the closing phenylalanine or tryptophan. A D gene is named only where the DNA matches it firmly. For some rows the clone size is stated as once, few or many, or as a class when expanded; others skip it.

clone_size: -; j_call: TRBJ1-6; cdr3_length: 17; v_call: TRBV9; d_call: -; cdr3_nt: TGTGCCAGCAGCGACGAGGGAGCGTCCGTCTATAATTCACCCCTCCACTTT; cdr3_aa: CASSDEGASVYNSPLHF
clone_size: -; j_call: TRBJ1-2; cdr3_length: 12; v_call: TRBV7-9; d_call: -; cdr3_nt: TGTGCCAGCAGCCTCGGAAGGGGTGGCTACACCTTC; cdr3_aa: CASSLGRGGYTF
clone_size: once; j_call: TRBJ2-1; cdr3_length: 16; v_call: TRBV5-4; d_call: TRBD2; cdr3_nt: TGTGCCAGCAGCCCCTTTAGCGGGTTAGGGTACAATGAGCAGTTCTTC; cdr3_aa: CASSPFSGLGYNEQFF
clone_size: -; j_call: TRBJ2-5; cdr3_length: 14; v_call: TRBV30; d_call: -; cdr3_nt: TGTGCCTGGAGTAGAGGCGGCCTCCAAGAAACCCAGTACTTC; cdr3_aa: CAWSRGGLQETQYF
clone_size: -; j_call: TRBJ2-1; cdr3_length: 15; v_call: TRBV29-1; d_call: -; cdr3_nt: TGCAGCGTTGGGGCGCTGTTAAGCTCCTACAATGAGCAGTTCTTC; cdr3_aa: CSVGALLSSYNEQFF
clone_size: -; j_call: TRBJ2-1; cdr3_length: 15; v_call: TRBV5-6; d_call: TRBD1; cdr3_nt: TGTGCCAGCAGCCTTCAGGGGGCCACCTACAATGAGCAGTTCTTC; cdr3_aa: CASSLQGATYNEQFF
clone_size: -; j_call: TRBJ1-1; cdr3_length: 15; v_call: TRBV18; d_call: TRBD1; cdr3_nt: TGTGCCAGCGCCGGACAGGGAGGACGGGGCACTGAAGCTTTCTTT; cdr3_aa: CASAGQGGRGTEAFF
clone_size: -; j_call: TRBJ2-5; cdr3_length: 13; v_call: TRBV5-8; d_call: TRBD1; cdr3_nt: TGTGCCAGCAGCCCGGACAGGGGGGAGACCCAGTACTTC; cdr3_aa: CASSPDRGETQYF
clone_size: -; j_call: TRBJ1-4; cdr3_length: 14; v_call: TRBV6-5; d_call: -; cdr3_nt: TGTGCCAGCAGTTACTCGACAGCCCGCGCGGAACTGTTTTTT; cdr3_aa: CASSYSTARAELFF
clone_size: -; j_call: TRBJ2-5; cdr3_length: 13; v_call: TRBV29-1; d_call: -; cdr3_nt: TGCAGCGTACGACAGGTACTCCAAGAGACCCAGTACTTC; cdr3_aa: CSVRQVLQETQYF
clone_size: few; j_call: TRBJ1-2; cdr3_length: 13; v_call: TRBV27; d_call: -; cdr3_nt: TGTGCCAGCAGTTTAAACTCAAACTATGGCTACACCTTC; cdr3_aa: CASSLNSNYGYTF
clone_size: -; j_call: TRBJ1-5; cdr3_length: 15; v_call: TRBV30; d_call: TRBD1; cdr3_nt: TGTGCCTGGAGAGATCACAGGGGAAGGGATCAGCCCCAGCATTTT; cdr3_aa: CAWRDHRGRDQPQHF
clone_size: -; j_call: TRBJ2-1; cdr3_length: 13; v_call: TRBV7-9; d_call: -; cdr3_nt: TGTGCCAGCAGCTTTCAGGGTGGCGATGAGCAGTTCTTC; cdr3_aa: CASSFQGGDEQFF
clone_size: -; j_call: TRBJ2-2; cdr3_length: 12; v_call: TRBV5-8; d_call: -; cdr3_nt: TGTGCCAGCAGCTTGTCGACCGGGGAGCTGTTTTTT; cdr3_aa: CASSLSTGELFF
clone_size: -; j_call: TRBJ2-3; cdr3_length: 14; v_call: TRBV9; d_call: -; cdr3_nt: TGTGCCAGCAGCGTTCGTCCTAGCACAGATACGCAGTATTTT; cdr3_aa: CASSVRPSTDTQYF
clone_size: -; j_call: TRBJ1-1; cdr3_length: 14; v_call: TRBV10-3; d_call: -; cdr3_nt: TGTGCCATCAGTGAGGCAGGGGACGACACTGAAGCTTTCTTT; cdr3_aa: CAISEAGDDTEAFF
clone_size: -; j_call: TRBJ1-1; cdr3_length: 13; v_call: TRBV12-3/TRBV12-4; d_call: TRBD1; cdr3_nt: TGTGCCAGCAGCCCTGAGACAGGGGCTGAAGCTTTCTTT; cdr3_aa: CASSPETGAEAFF
clone_size: -; j_call: TRBJ1-6; cdr3_length: 14; v_call: TRBV5-1; d_call: -; cdr3_nt: TGCGCCAGCAGCTTGGTAGGGGGAGATTCACCCCTCCACTTT; cdr3_aa: CASSLVGGDSPLHF
clone_size: -; j_call: TRBJ2-5; cdr3_length: 10; v_call: TRBV2; d_call: TRBD1; cdr3_nt: TGTGAAATCAGGGGGGAGACCCAGTACTTC; cdr3_aa: CEIRGETQYF
clone_size: -; j_call: TRBJ1-3; cdr3_length: 15; v_call: TRBV7-7; d_call: -; cdr3_nt: TGTGCTAGCAGCCTCGACAGTCACTCTGGAAACACCATATATTTT; cdr3_aa: CASSLDSHSGNTIYF
clone_size: -; j_call: TRBJ2-7; cdr3_length: 18; v_call: TRBV7-9; d_call: TRBD2; cdr3_nt: TGTGCCAGCAGCTTAGTGCCCCTAGCGGGACCCCGTCGGTACGAGCAGTACTTC; cdr3_aa: CASSLVPLAGPRRYEQYF
clone_size: -; j_call: TRBJ2-5; cdr3_length: 10; v_call: TRBV15; d_call: -; cdr3_nt: TGTGCCACCGGACATGAGACCCAGTACTTC; cdr3_aa: CATGHETQYF